Sequencing of this T cell receptor (beta chain) was carried out in a study of control samples from healthy donors and cancer patients. Profiled with immunoSEQ multiplex PCR; TCRdb holds only in-frame clones, not every one. The sample includes 90,000 to 150,000 clones, around nine tenths of them seen just once. Germline V lookup: CDR1 SGHAT, CDR2 FQNNGV. The CDR3 length is 15 residues. J gave up 2 bases and V 5 bases, and 5 bases lay outside the gene matches. This clone was seen just once. The sequencing sample was made of blood. This sequence was found in a young man in good health. The gene calls are TRBV11-2 and TRBJ2-1; 8 nucleotides match TRBD2. The CDR3 here is CASSQTGGPYNEQFF. The CDR3, as DNA: TGTGCCAGCAGCCAAACGGGGGGGCCCTACAATGAGCAGTTCTTC.